Listed below are T cell receptor beta chains from one sample, sequenced in a study of blood T cell repertoires in COVID-19. Some clones are missing from TCRdb's copy, which holds only in-frame ones; the method was immunoSEQ multiplex PCR. The data hold about 250,000 clones, with 75% to 85% observed a single time. Sample: peripheral blood. These receptors came from a human donor in a cohort sampled during active COVID-19. The CDR3 runs from the conserved cysteine through the conserved F or W. The order of the fields is clone size, D gene, CDR3 length, J gene, V gene, CDR3 DNA, CDR3 protein. D genes are given only for firm matches. Some rows mark clone size as missing; the rest say once, few, many or name a class of expanded clone.

clone size: NA
D gene: TRBD1
CDR3 length: 17
J gene: TRBJ1-2
V gene: TRBV27
CDR3 DNA: TGTGCCAGCAGTCCGCTAGACTTAAACAGGGGAGTATATGGCTACACCTTC
CDR3 protein: CASSPLDLNRGVYGYTF

clone size: NA
D gene: NA
CDR3 length: 14
J gene: TRBJ2-7
V gene: TRBV7-9
CDR3 DNA: TGTGCCAGCAGCTTAGTTCCGGGATCCTACGAGCAGTACTTC
CDR3 protein: CASSLVPGSYEQYF

clone size: NA
D gene: TRBD2
CDR3 length: 16
J gene: TRBJ2-7
V gene: TRBV6-1
CDR3 DNA: TGTGCCAGCAGTGAATTTGGGACTAGCAGCTCCTACGAGCAGTACTTC
CDR3 protein: CASSEFGTSSSYEQYF

clone size: many
D gene: NA
CDR3 length: 13
J gene: TRBJ1-1
V gene: TRBV2
CDR3 DNA: TGTGCCAGCAGTGTTGCGGGGAACACTGAAGCTTTCTTT
CDR3 protein: CASSVAGNTEAFF

clone size: NA
D gene: NA
CDR3 length: 15
J gene: TRBJ1-3
V gene: TRBV30
CDR3 DNA: TGTGCCTGGAGTGACAGGTCTGGCGCTGGAAACACCATATATTTT
CDR3 protein: CAWSDRSGAGNTIYF

clone size: NA
D gene: TRBD2
CDR3 length: 15
J gene: TRBJ2-7
V gene: TRBV5-1
CDR3 DNA: TGCGCCAGCAGCTTGGGGTCTAGCGGTTACGACGAGCAGTACTTC
CDR3 protein: CASSLGSSGYDEQYF

clone size: NA
D gene: NA
CDR3 length: 14
J gene: TRBJ2-7
V gene: TRBV7-2
CDR3 DNA: TGTGCCAGCAGCTTAGATTTCTCAGAATACGAGCAGTACTTC
CDR3 protein: CASSLDFSEYEQYF

clone size: once
D gene: TRBD2
CDR3 length: 14
J gene: TRBJ2-7
V gene: TRBV27
CDR3 DNA: TGTGCCAGCAGTTGGGCTAGCGGGGGATTCGAGCAGTACTTC
CDR3 protein: CASSWASGGFEQYF

clone size: NA
D gene: NA
CDR3 length: 14
J gene: TRBJ2-2
V gene: TRBV24-1
CDR3 DNA: TGTGCCACCAGTGACCTTCTAGACACCGGGGAGCTGTTTTTT
CDR3 protein: CATSDLLDTGELFF

clone size: NA
D gene: TRBD1
CDR3 length: 14
J gene: TRBJ2-7
V gene: TRBV5-1
CDR3 DNA: TGCGCCAGCAGCTCGGGACAGGGAATCTACGAGCAGTACTTC
CDR3 protein: CASSSGQGIYEQYF

clone size: NA
D gene: TRBD2
CDR3 length: 16
J gene: TRBJ2-7
V gene: TRBV2
CDR3 DNA: TGTGCCAGCAGTCAAAGTGGGACTAGCGGGAGCTACGAGCAGTACTTC
CDR3 protein: CASSQSGTSGSYEQYF

clone size: NA
D gene: NA
CDR3 length: 12
J gene: TRBJ1-2
V gene: TRBV6-5
CDR3 DNA: TGTGCCAGCAGTTACTCCCGGGGTGGCTACACCTTC
CDR3 protein: CASSYSRGGYTF

clone size: NA
D gene: TRBD1
CDR3 length: 15
J gene: TRBJ1-2
V gene: TRBV3-1/TRBV3-2
CDR3 DNA: TGTGCCAGCAGCCCGACTTTTCAGGGGGCCCATGGCTACACCTTC
CDR3 protein: CASSPTFQGAHGYTF

clone size: NA
D gene: TRBD1
CDR3 length: 15
J gene: TRBJ1-3
V gene: TRBV5-4
CDR3 DNA: TGTGCCAGCAGCTGGGGACAGGGAGTTGGAAACACCATATATTTT
CDR3 protein: CASSWGQGVGNTIYF

clone size: once
D gene: TRBD2
CDR3 length: 15
J gene: TRBJ2-1
V gene: TRBV28
CDR3 DNA: TGTGCCAGCACCCTAGGGCGGGAGTGGTACAATGAGCAGTTCTTC
CDR3 protein: CASTLGREWYNEQFF

clone size: NA
D gene: NA
CDR3 length: 15
J gene: TRBJ2-7
V gene: TRBV19
CDR3 DNA: TGTGCCAGTAGTATAGTCCCAGGGGACATCTACGAGCAGTACTTC
CDR3 protein: CASSIVPGDIYEQYF

clone size: NA
D gene: TRBD2
CDR3 length: 15
J gene: TRBJ2-7
V gene: TRBV5-4
CDR3 DNA: TGTGCCAGCAGCTTGTGGGCTAGCGGGAGGGGAGAGCAGTACTTC
CDR3 protein: CASSLWASGRGEQYF

clone size: NA
D gene: TRBD1
CDR3 length: 15
J gene: TRBJ2-7
V gene: TRBV6-5
CDR3 DNA: TGTGCCAGCAGTTCCCGGACAGGGAGAACCTACGAGCAGTACTTC
CDR3 protein: CASSSRTGRTYEQYF

clone size: NA
D gene: TRBD2
CDR3 length: 17
J gene: TRBJ2-1
V gene: TRBV28
CDR3 DNA: TGTGCCAGCAGTTCGTCGACTAGCGGGCGCTCCTACAATGAGCAGTTCTTC
CDR3 protein: CASSSSTSGRSYNEQFF

clone size: NA
D gene: NA
CDR3 length: 15
J gene: TRBJ2-3
V gene: TRBV6-5
CDR3 DNA: TGTGCCAGCAGTTACACCGGGATCCCAACAGATACGCAGTATTTT
CDR3 protein: CASSYTGIPTDTQYF

clone size: few
D gene: NA
CDR3 length: 15
J gene: TRBJ2-7
V gene: TRBV11-2
CDR3 DNA: TGTGCCAGCAGCTACCAGACAAGAAGCTCCTACGAGCAGTACTTC
CDR3 protein: CASSYQTRSSYEQYF

clone size: NA
D gene: NA
CDR3 length: 15
J gene: TRBJ1-5
V gene: TRBV2
CDR3 DNA: TGTGCCAGCAGTGGCGGGACGGGACTGGGGCAGCCCCAGCATTTT
CDR3 protein: CASSGGTGLGQPQHF

clone size: NA
D gene: TRBD1
CDR3 length: 16
J gene: TRBJ2-2
V gene: TRBV7-9
CDR3 DNA: TGTGCCAGCAGATCTACAGGGGGCAAGAACACCGGGGAGCTGTTTTTT
CDR3 protein: CASRSTGGKNTGELFF

clone size: NA
D gene: NA
CDR3 length: 14
J gene: TRBJ1-4
V gene: TRBV28
CDR3 DNA: TGTGCCAGCAGTAAGACGGGAGTTATGGAAAAACTGTTTTTT
CDR3 protein: CASSKTGVMEKLFF

clone size: NA
D gene: TRBD2
CDR3 length: 15
J gene: TRBJ2-5
V gene: TRBV7-3
CDR3 DNA: TGTGCCAGCAGCTTAAGTAGCGGGGCCGGGGGGACCCAGTACTTC
CDR3 protein: CASSLSSGAGGTQYF

clone size: NA
D gene: NA
CDR3 length: 15
J gene: TRBJ2-7
V gene: TRBV10-3
CDR3 DNA: TGTGCCATCAGTGATGGGCAGAACAGGCATAACGAGCAGTACTTC
CDR3 protein: CAISDGQNRHNEQYF

clone size: NA
D gene: NA
CDR3 length: 17
J gene: TRBJ2-2
V gene: TRBV19
CDR3 DNA: TGTGCCAGTAGTATTAGTCATAGGGGCCCGAACACCGGGGAGCTGTTTTTT
CDR3 protein: CASSISHRGPNTGELFF

clone size: NA
D gene: NA
CDR3 length: 14
J gene: TRBJ1-5
V gene: TRBV9
CDR3 DNA: TGTGCCAGCAGCTCCTCGGGAACCAATCAGCCCCAGCATTTT
CDR3 protein: CASSSSGTNQPQHF

clone size: NA
D gene: TRBD1
CDR3 length: 14
J gene: TRBJ1-2
V gene: TRBV7-3
CDR3 DNA: TGTGCCAGCAGCCCGGCGCAGGGGGCGAAGGGCTACACCTTC
CDR3 protein: CASSPAQGAKGYTF

clone size: NA
D gene: TRBD1
CDR3 length: 16
J gene: TRBJ1-6
V gene: TRBV9
CDR3 DNA: TGTGCCAGCAGCCCAGGACAGGGAGGCGGTAATTCACCCCTCCACTTT
CDR3 protein: CASSPGQGGGNSPLHF

clone size: NA
D gene: TRBD1
CDR3 length: 15
J gene: TRBJ2-7
V gene: TRBV7-2
CDR3 DNA: TGTGCCAGCAGCTTAAGACAGGGGAGTGTCGACGAGCAGTACTTC
CDR3 protein: CASSLRQGSVDEQYF

clone size: NA
D gene: TRBD1
CDR3 length: 14
J gene: TRBJ1-1
V gene: TRBV24-1
CDR3 DNA: TGTGCCACCAGTGAGTCCGGACAGGGGAATGAAGCTTTCTTT
CDR3 protein: CATSESGQGNEAFF

clone size: NA
D gene: TRBD1
CDR3 length: 15
J gene: TRBJ2-5
V gene: TRBV28
CDR3 DNA: TGTGCCAGCAGTTCCCGGACAGGATCGAGGGAGACCCAGTACTTC
CDR3 protein: CASSSRTGSRETQYF

clone size: NA
D gene: NA
CDR3 length: 16
J gene: TRBJ2-5
V gene: TRBV27
CDR3 DNA: TGTGCCAGCAGTCCCTCGCGGCGGGGCGTTCAAGAGACCCAGTACTTC
CDR3 protein: CASSPSRRGVQETQYF

clone size: few
D gene: NA
CDR3 length: 18
J gene: TRBJ2-7
V gene: TRBV21-1
CDR3 DNA: NA
CDR3 protein: CASSNEPCVAGGAYEQYF

clone size: NA
D gene: TRBD2
CDR3 length: 15
J gene: TRBJ2-3
V gene: TRBV5-1
CDR3 DNA: TGCGCCAGCAGCTTGGGACTAGCGGGAACAAATACGCAGTATTTT
CDR3 protein: CASSLGLAGTNTQYF

clone size: once
D gene: NA
CDR3 length: 12
J gene: TRBJ2-5
V gene: TRBV19
CDR3 DNA: TGTGCCAGTGGGGGGAGACAAGAGACCCAGTACTTC
CDR3 protein: CASGGRQETQYF

clone size: once
D gene: NA
CDR3 length: 15
J gene: TRBJ1-1
V gene: TRBV6-5
CDR3 DNA: TGTGCCAGCAGTTACTCGGGGGCCCATCTCACTGAAGCTTTCTTT
CDR3 protein: CASSYSGAHLTEAFF

clone size: NA
D gene: TRBD2
CDR3 length: 14
J gene: TRBJ2-3
V gene: TRBV27
CDR3 DNA: TGTGCCAGCAGGAGAGCGGGAGGCACAGATACGCAGTATTTT
CDR3 protein: CASRRAGGTDTQYF

clone size: once
D gene: TRBD1
CDR3 length: 13
J gene: TRBJ1-1
V gene: TRBV12-3/TRBV12-4
CDR3 DNA: TGTGCCAGCAGTCGGACAGGCGGTTCGGAAGCTTTCTTT
CDR3 protein: CASSRTGGSEAFF

clone size: NA
D gene: TRBD1
CDR3 length: 15
J gene: TRBJ2-3
V gene: TRBV7-9
CDR3 DNA: TGTGCCAGCAGCTTAGTCCAGGGGGCAACAGATACGCAGTATTTT
CDR3 protein: CASSLVQGATDTQYF

clone size: NA
D gene: TRBD1
CDR3 length: 16
J gene: TRBJ2-1
V gene: TRBV28
CDR3 DNA: TGTGCCAGCAGTTGGCCGGGACAGGGGGCGCGGGGTGAGCAGTTCTTC
CDR3 protein: CASSWPGQGARGEQFF

clone size: NA
D gene: NA
CDR3 length: 11
J gene: TRBJ2-7
V gene: TRBV20-1
CDR3 DNA: TGCAGTGCGACCCCTAGTTGGGAGCAGTACTTC
CDR3 protein: CSATPSWEQYF

clone size: NA
D gene: NA
CDR3 length: 13
J gene: TRBJ2-7
V gene: TRBV3-1/TRBV3-2
CDR3 DNA: TGTGCCAGCAGCCAACCCCCTCAGCGCGAGCAGTACTTC
CDR3 protein: CASSQPPQREQYF

clone size: NA
D gene: NA
CDR3 length: 15
J gene: TRBJ1-2
V gene: TRBV10-2
CDR3 DNA: TGCGCCAGCAGTGACCTTCTGACAGGTTATTATGGCTACACCTTC
CDR3 protein: CASSDLLTGYYGYTF

clone size: NA
D gene: NA
CDR3 length: 13
J gene: TRBJ2-5
V gene: TRBV11-3
CDR3 DNA: TGTGCCAGCAGTCCCCCGGGCCAAGAGACCCAGTACTTC
CDR3 protein: CASSPPGQETQYF

clone size: NA
D gene: NA
CDR3 length: 13
J gene: TRBJ2-1
V gene: TRBV14
CDR3 DNA: TGTGCCAGCAGCCAAGCCGGGTCGGGGAGGCAGTTCTTC
CDR3 protein: CASSQAGSGRQFF

clone size: NA
D gene: NA
CDR3 length: 16
J gene: TRBJ2-5
V gene: TRBV5-1
CDR3 DNA: TGCGCCAGCAGCTCCTCGGTCAGGAACAGGGAAGAGACCCAGTACTTC
CDR3 protein: CASSSSVRNREETQYF

clone size: NA
D gene: TRBD1
CDR3 length: 19
J gene: TRBJ2-1
V gene: TRBV19
CDR3 DNA: TGTGCCAGTAGTATGCAATTAGGGGGACAGGGGGTTCGGGTGGATGAGCAGTTCTTC
CDR3 protein: CASSMQLGGQGVRVDEQFF

clone size: NA
D gene: NA
CDR3 length: 18
J gene: TRBJ2-7
V gene: TRBV7-2
CDR3 DNA: TGTGCCAGCAGTTTCAGCCGGATTTCACGTGAAACTACCTACGAGCAGTACTTC
CDR3 protein: CASSFSRISRETTYEQYF

clone size: NA
D gene: TRBD1
CDR3 length: 15
J gene: TRBJ1-3
V gene: TRBV2
CDR3 DNA: TGTGCCAGCAGCGGGGGGACAGGCTCTGGAAACACCATATATTTT
CDR3 protein: CASSGGTGSGNTIYF

clone size: NA
D gene: NA
CDR3 length: 12
J gene: TRBJ2-7
V gene: TRBV12-3/TRBV12-4
CDR3 DNA: TGTGCCAGCAGTCGCGGCCCATACGAGCAGTACTTC
CDR3 protein: CASSRGPYEQYF